This entry lists 16 T cell receptor beta chains sequenced from one sample in a study of T-cell memory formation after mild COVID-19. TCRdb re-analysed the 5' RACE reads in MiXCR, keeping a single row per CDR3 protein. The table has tens of thousands of distinct CDR3 sequences, approximately 16% seen once. The specimen sequenced was PBMCs or a T cell subset sorted from them (not recorded which). These receptors originate from a man between 18 and 29 years old who had mild COVID-19 (a few samples of this study predate the infection). Cell type and time point are not known.

The V gene is TRBV29-1, the J gene TRBJ2-5; the match to TRBD1 covers 7 bases. Germline loops: CDR1 SQVTM, CDR2 ANQGSEA. The CDR3 has 14 residues. J was trimmed by 4 bases and V by 4 bases; bases with no gene match: 9. The CDR3 DNA follows: TGCAGCGTTGTTGCGACAGGGATGTTAGAGACCCAGTACTTC. This codes for CSVVATGMLETQYF.

In its sample, this clonotype was seen many times. This sequence joins TRBV7-9 and TRBJ2-3, with unresolved D. This CDR3 region has 13 residues. Trimming pared 5 bases from V and 1 base from J, leaving 7 bases between. Germline V gives CDR1 SEHNR, CDR2 FQNEAQ (reference sequence). CDR3 coding DNA: TGTGCCAGCAGCCCGGAAGGCACAGATACGCAGTATTTT. Its translation: CASSPEGTDTQYF.

The chain links TRBV4-1 to TRBJ1-3; D might be TRBD1 (5 bases). The CDR3 spans 15 residues. Trimming removed 1 base from V and 5 bases from J, with 12 bases in between. The germline V gene has CDR1 MGHRA and CDR2 YSYEKL. Here the CDR3 reads CASSQVGEIRNTIYF. DNA for the CDR3: TGCGCCAGCAGCCAAGTAGGGGAAATACGAAACACCATATATTTT.

This clonotype was counted only a few times. V and J are TRBV7-2 and TRBJ2-7; 9 bases match TRBD2. CDR1 is SGHTA and CDR2 is FQGNSA in the germline V gene. CDR3 length: 16 residues. Trimming at V came to 1 base and at J to 5 bases, leaving 9 bases not matched to a gene. The CDR3 DNA sequence: TGTGCCAGCAGCTTAGAAGGCGGGGGGGCCGGTCACGAGCAGTACGTC. Protein product: CASSLEGGGAGHEQYV.

There are a few counts of this clonotype. This rearrangement joins TRBV7-8 to TRBJ2-7; 13 bases map to TRBD2. The CDR3 has 19 residues. The V and J ends lost 5 bases and 1 base, in that order; junction bases with no gene match: 14. CDR1 and CDR2 from the germline V gene are SGHVS and FQNEAQ. The CDR3 loop reads CASSVTGTGTSGASYEQYF. CDR3 DNA sequence: TGTGCCAGCAGCGTCACCGGGACGGGGACTAGCGGGGCGTCCTACGAGCAGTACTTC.

This chain links TRBV6-2 or TRBV6-3 with TRBJ2-1; possibly TRBD1 for D (5 bases). V was trimmed by 6 bases and J by 9 bases, leaving 12 bases between them. The CDR3 sequence is 12 residues long. The germline gives CDR1 MNHEY, CDR2 SVGEGT. The CDR3 region is CASRQGGGEQFF. CDR3 DNA: TGTGCCAGCAGGCAGGGTGGCGGTGAGCAGTTCTTC.

The V gene is TRBV27, the J gene TRBJ2-2; the D is unclear. CDR1 and CDR2 from the germline V gene are MNHEY and SMNVEV (reference sequence). V was cut by 6 bases and J by 3 bases, with 14 bases left in between. CDR3 length equals 15 residues. The CDR3 loop is CASSSSLHYTGELFF. In DNA form, the CDR3 reads TGTGCCAGCAGCTCCTCACTTCATTACACCGGGGAGCTGTTTTTT.

This clonotype was picked up a small number of times. The CDR3 DNA reads as TGCAGCGTTGAGCGGGGGGGCCGAGATACGCAGTATTTT. Amino acid sequence: CSVERGGRDTQYF. The rearrangement joins TRBV29-1 to TRBJ2-3, with 9 nucleotides matching TRBD2. In germline, CDR1 is SQVTM, CDR2 ANQGSEA. The CDR3 has 13 residues. V was pared by 3 bases and J by 5 bases, with 3 bases of the junction left unmatched.

This clonotype was detected a few times. For the CDR3, the DNA is TGCAGCGTTGTCGGGAGTCTGTCCTACAATGAGCAGTTCTTC. Protein product: CSVVGSLSYNEQFF. The chain uses TRBV29-1 and TRBJ2-1; D perhaps matches TRBD2 (6 bases). The germline V and J ends were trimmed by 4 bases and 1 base, with 11 bases remaining between them. Germline CDR1 SQVTM, CDR2 ANQGSEA. This CDR3 has 14 residues.

This clonotype was observed a few times. The chain uses TRBV19 and TRBJ2-7, with D perhaps being TRBD1 or TRBD2 (5 bases each). The length of the CDR3 is 13 residues. V shed 3 bases and J shed 5 bases, with 11 bases lying between them. The V gene's germline CDR1 is LNHDA and CDR2 SQIVND (reference sequence). Written as DNA, the CDR3 is TGTGCCAGTAGTATGGTTGGGGGAAACGAGCAGTACTTC. Its translation: CASSMVGGNEQYF.

This clonotype was found a few times. The J gene is TRBJ2-2, the V gene TRBV28; 7 bases align to TRBD2. This CDR3 comprises 14 residues. Losses at the gene ends were 6 bases for V and 4 bases for J; bases not matched to a gene: 5. Germline-derived CDR1 and CDR2 are MDHEN and SYDVKM. The CDR3, as DNA: TGTGCCAGCAGCTCAACGGGGGGCACCGGGGAGCTGTTTTTT. Its protein product is CASSSTGGTGELFF.

The rearrangement uses TRBV5-4 and TRBJ2-2, with unresolved D. Germline V gives CDR1 SGHNT, CDR2 YYREEE (reference sequence). The length of the CDR3 is 15 residues. Trimming took 2 bases from V and 6 from J, leaving 14 bases between them. The CDR3 loop reads CASSFSGALAGELFF. CDR3 DNA sequence: TGTGCCAGCAGCTTTTCTGGAGCTCTGGCCGGGGAGCTGTTTTTT.

This clonotype appeared many times. V gene TRBV5-6 combines with J gene TRBJ2-3; no firm D call. Trimming took 4 bases from V and 4 from J, leaving 22 bases between them. This CDR3 is 17 amino acids long. The V gene's germline CDR1 is SGHDT and CDR2 YYEEEE. The CDR3 protein is CASSPTAVVGVADTQYF. As DNA, the CDR3 is TGTGCCAGCAGCCCCACGGCGGTAGTCGGAGTGGCAGATACGCAGTATTTT.

This clonotype came up a few times. The rearrangement uses TRBV6-6 and TRBJ2-7, with TRBD2 matching 8 bases. This CDR3 has 14 residues. The V gene end was trimmed by 0 bases and the J gene end by 6 bases; junction bases not matched to a gene: 4. Germline assignment: CDR1 MNHNY and CDR2 SVGAGI (reference sequence). The CDR3 is CASSYSSGVSEQYV. CDR3 coding DNA: TGTGCCAGCAGTTACTCTAGCGGGGTGTCCGAGCAGTACGTC.

This clonotype showed up many times. The genes are TRBV7-9 and TRBJ2-7; perhaps TRBD1 as D (7 bases). Germline assignment: CDR1 SEHNR and CDR2 FQNEAQ (reference sequence). There are 15 residues in the CDR3. The V and J ends lost 6 bases and 6 bases respectively, with 21 bases between them. DNA of the CDR3: TGTGCCAGCAGTGAGACAGGGTGGGGGAGGCTCGAGCAGTACTTC. Amino acid sequence: CASSETGWGRLEQYF. The whole variable domain, remainder taken from reference TRBV7-9 and TRBJ2-7, is DTGVSQNPRHKITKRGQNVTFRCDPISEHNRLYWYRQTLGQGPEFLTYFQNEAQLEKSRLLSDRFSAERPKGSFSTLEIQRTEQGDSAMYLCASSETGWGRLEQYFGPGTRLTVT.

This clonotype was detected a few times. The V and J genes are TRBV2 and TRBJ2-3; no clear D. This CDR3 spans 11 amino acids. The germline V and J ends were trimmed by 7 bases and 3 bases, with 5 bases remaining between them. Germline V CDR1 and CDR2: SNHLY, FYNNEI. The CDR3 sequence is CASMQTDTQYF. CDR3 DNA sequence: TGTGCCAGCATGCAGACAGATACGCAGTATTTT.